Sequencing of this T cell receptor (beta chain) was carried out in a study of blood T cell repertoires in COVID-19. On the study more broadly: Collection of acute and convalescent COVID-19 samples took place in the United States, Italy and Spain. The cDNA or gDNA used as material had been derived from T cells, B-cell-depleted T cells, or PBMCs.

Points on this clone: The junction departs from germline at one end; a sequencing error may be responsible.

This CDR3 is 13 amino acids long. Germline loops: CDR1 SGHRS, CDR2 YFSETQ. As processed by the authors: Reference gene primer amplification gave estimated nucleated cell counts. TCRdb's copy holds only in-frame clones and misses some; the assay was immunoSEQ multiplex PCR. V, J and clone size derive from that table, while D and trimming were established from the DNA sequence. The top ten hold around 13% of the sample, which has 250,000 to 350,000 clones, about 88% seen once. Sequenced input: peripheral blood. This TCR derives from an older woman with acute or convalescent COVID-19. The chain employs TRBV5-1 and TRBJ2-1; 9 bases are shared with TRBD1. The chain's CDR3 is CASSLADRDREVF. CDR3 nucleotides: TGCGCCAGCAGCTTGGCCGACCGGGACAGGGAAGTCTTC.